The present entry profiles one T cell receptor beta chain with its context. This clonotype was observed at least ten times. Its antigen is still unknown. Base qualities are not provided; no much larger clone lies one nucleotide away. Sequencing used an Illumina HiSeq 2500. TCR beta libraries were prepared by quantitative 5'-RACE with molecular barcodes. Under the source paper's analysis protocol: A new computational method, built on a probabilistic model of VDJ rearrangement, was used to identify disease-linked TCR variants. Clones were called with MiXCR by TCRdb after fastp trimmed the public reads at Q25, and only in-frame beta chains were retained. Duplicate CDR3 protein sequences are folded into a single record with the most common DNA and genes. These V and J calls are TCRdb output, not the study's own analysis. The sample includes 200,000 to 250,000 distinct CDR3 sequences, with approximately 11% observed a single time. In total, the top ten clones hold less than 8% of the sample.

Trimming takes 4 bases from V and 1 base from J, and the germline ends sit 10 bases apart. From its cysteine to its phenylalanine, the CDR3 spans 13 amino acids. Kept here is only the CDR3 DNA, which spans 39 bases and is read in frame from base 1. CDR1 and CDR2, per the germline V gene, are SQVTM and ANQGSEA. These data come from a study of CD8 T cells in ankylosing spondylitis (dated by TCRdb to about 2017). Describing the broader study: The study profiled T cell receptor beta repertoires in healthy donors and ankylosing spondylitis patients to find disease-linked TCR variants. The full study cohort was made up of about two dozen ankylosing spondylitis patients and more than 90 healthy donors. Peripheral blood was sampled, and synovial fluid was additionally collected from ankylosing spondylitis patients. Results and caveats for the whole study, not just this receptor: Some motif variants had previously been reported in the synovial fluid and blood of reactive arthritis patients, which suggests shared mechanisms of disease initiation. Significant enrichment of the disease-linked clones was reported in matched synovial fluid samples from ankylosing spondylitis patients. Blood from ankylosing spondylitis patients appeared to be characterized by a TCR beta motif made up of under 10 highly homologous amino acid variants. A CD8+ phenotype was shown by the disease-linked clones, which were found at relatively low frequencies in peripheral blood.

The source is a male donor with ankylosing spondylitis or in good health (not recorded which). The sequencing sample was made of blood, either unsorted or a sorted T cell fraction (not recorded which). This chain is built from TRBV29-1 and TRBJ1-1, with no confidently assigned D gene. Here the CDR3 is given as CSVAPRTNTEAFF. The base sequence is TGCAGCGTTGCCCCCAGGACGAACACTGAAGCTTTCTTT.